Listed here is a single T cell receptor (beta chain). The data stem from a study of blood T cell repertoires in COVID-19. Study information: The United States, Italy and Spain supplied acute and convalescent COVID-19 samples. T cells, B-cell-depleted T cells, or PBMCs provided the cDNA or gDNA that served as material.

Trimming removed 8 bases from V and 7 bases from J, with 9 bases in between. The CDR3 loop spans 12 amino acids. Germline-derived CDR1 and CDR2 are MNHEY and SVGAGI. Methods used by the authors: Counts of nucleated cells, estimated from reference gene primer amplification, were obtained. Libraries were prepared by immunoSEQ multiplex PCR; TCRdb keeps only in-frame clonotypes and omits some of them. V and J calls and clone size are those listed in that table; D and trimming were worked out from the DNA. The sample consists of about 35,000 clones, roughly nine tenths of them appearing once. The chain is built from TRBV6-5 and TRBJ1-6; D unresolved. This receptor was obtained from a man aged 50-60 years with active COVID-19. The specimen was peripheral blood. CDR3 DNA: TGTGCCAGCGGGCAGCAAAATTCACCCCTCCACTTT. Protein sequence: CASGQQNSPLHF.